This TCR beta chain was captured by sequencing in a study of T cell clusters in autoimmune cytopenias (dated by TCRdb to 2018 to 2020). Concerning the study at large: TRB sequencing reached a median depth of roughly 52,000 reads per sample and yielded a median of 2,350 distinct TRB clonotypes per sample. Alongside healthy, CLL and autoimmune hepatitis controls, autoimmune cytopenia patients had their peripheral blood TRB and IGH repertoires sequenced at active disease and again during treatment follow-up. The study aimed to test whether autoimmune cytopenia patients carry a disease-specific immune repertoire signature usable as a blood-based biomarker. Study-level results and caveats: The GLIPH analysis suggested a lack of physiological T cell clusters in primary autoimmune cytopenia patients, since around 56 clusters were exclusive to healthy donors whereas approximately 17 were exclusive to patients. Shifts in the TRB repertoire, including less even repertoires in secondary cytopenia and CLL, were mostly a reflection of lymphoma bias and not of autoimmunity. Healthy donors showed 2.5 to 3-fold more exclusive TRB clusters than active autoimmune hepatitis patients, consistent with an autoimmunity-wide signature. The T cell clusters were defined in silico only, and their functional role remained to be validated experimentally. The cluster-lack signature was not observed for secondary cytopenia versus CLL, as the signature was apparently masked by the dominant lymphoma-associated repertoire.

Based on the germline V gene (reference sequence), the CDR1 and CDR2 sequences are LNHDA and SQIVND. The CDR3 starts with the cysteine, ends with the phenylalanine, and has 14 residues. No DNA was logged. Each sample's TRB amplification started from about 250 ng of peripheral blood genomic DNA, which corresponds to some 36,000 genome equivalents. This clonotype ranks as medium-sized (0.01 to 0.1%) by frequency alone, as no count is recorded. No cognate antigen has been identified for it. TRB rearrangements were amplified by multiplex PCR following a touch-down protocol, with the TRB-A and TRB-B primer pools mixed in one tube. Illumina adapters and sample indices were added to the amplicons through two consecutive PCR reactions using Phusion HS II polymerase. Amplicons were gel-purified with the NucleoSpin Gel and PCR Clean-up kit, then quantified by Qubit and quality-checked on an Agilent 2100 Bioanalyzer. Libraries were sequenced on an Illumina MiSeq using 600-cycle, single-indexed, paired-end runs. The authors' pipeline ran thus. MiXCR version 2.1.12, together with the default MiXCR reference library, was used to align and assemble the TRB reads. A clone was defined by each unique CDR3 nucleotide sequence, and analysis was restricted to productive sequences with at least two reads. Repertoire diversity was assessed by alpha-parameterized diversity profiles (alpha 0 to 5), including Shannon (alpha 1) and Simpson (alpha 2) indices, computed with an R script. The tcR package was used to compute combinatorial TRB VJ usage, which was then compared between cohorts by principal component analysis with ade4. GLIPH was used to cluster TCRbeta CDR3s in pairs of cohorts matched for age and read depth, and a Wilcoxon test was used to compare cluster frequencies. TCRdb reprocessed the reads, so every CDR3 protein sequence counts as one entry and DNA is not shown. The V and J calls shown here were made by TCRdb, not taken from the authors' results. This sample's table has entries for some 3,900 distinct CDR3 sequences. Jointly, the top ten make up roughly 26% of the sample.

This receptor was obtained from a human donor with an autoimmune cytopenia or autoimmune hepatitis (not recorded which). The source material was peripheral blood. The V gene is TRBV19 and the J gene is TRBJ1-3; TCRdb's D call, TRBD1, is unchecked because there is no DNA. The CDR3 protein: CASVDRFSGNTIYF. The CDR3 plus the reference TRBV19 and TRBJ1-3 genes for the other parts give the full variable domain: DGGITQSPKYLFRKEGQNVTLSCEQNLNHDAMYWYRQDPGQGLRLIYYSQIVNDFQKGDIAEGYSVSREKKESFPLTVTSAQKNPTAFYLCASVDRFSGNTIYFGEGSWLTVV.